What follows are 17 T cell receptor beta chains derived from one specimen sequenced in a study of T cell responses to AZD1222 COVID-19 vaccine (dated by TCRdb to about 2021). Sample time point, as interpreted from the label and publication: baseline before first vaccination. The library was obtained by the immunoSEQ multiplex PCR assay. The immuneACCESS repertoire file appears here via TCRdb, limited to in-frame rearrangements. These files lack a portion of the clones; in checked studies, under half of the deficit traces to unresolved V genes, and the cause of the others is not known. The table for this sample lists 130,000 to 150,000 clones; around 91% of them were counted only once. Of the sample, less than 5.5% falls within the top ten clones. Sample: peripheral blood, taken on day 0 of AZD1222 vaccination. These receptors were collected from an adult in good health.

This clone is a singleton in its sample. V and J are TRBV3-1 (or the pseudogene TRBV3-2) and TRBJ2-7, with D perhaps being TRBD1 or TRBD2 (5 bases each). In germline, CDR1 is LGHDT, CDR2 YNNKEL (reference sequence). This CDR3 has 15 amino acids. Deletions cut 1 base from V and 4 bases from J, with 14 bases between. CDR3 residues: CASSQGIGAGYEQYF. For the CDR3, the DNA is TGTGCCAGCAGCCAAGGGATCGGGGCCGGTTACGAGCAGTACTTC.

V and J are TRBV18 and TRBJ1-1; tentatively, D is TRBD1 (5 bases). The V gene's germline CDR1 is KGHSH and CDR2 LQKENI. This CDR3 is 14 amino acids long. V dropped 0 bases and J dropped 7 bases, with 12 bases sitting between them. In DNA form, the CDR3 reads TGTGCCAGCTCACCACCGGCAGGGACCATTGAAGCTTTCTTT. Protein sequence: CASSPPAGTIEAFF.

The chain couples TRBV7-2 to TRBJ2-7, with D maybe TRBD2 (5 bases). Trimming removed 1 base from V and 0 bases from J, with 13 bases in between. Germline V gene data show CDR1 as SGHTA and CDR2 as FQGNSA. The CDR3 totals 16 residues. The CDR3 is CASSLVSRGSSYEQYF. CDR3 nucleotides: TGTGCCAGCAGCTTAGTATCACGGGGAAGCTCCTACGAGCAGTACTTC.

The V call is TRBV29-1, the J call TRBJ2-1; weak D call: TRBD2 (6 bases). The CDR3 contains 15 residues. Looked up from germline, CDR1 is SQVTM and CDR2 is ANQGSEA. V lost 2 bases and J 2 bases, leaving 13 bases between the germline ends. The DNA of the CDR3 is TGCAGCGTTGAAAGGCGGGACCGTGCCTACAATGAGCAGTTCTTC. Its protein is CSVERRDRAYNEQFF.

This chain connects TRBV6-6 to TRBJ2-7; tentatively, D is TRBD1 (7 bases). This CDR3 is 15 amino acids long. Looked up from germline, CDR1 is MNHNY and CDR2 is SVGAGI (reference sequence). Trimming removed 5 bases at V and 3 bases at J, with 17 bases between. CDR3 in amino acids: CASSLGGGTLYEQYF. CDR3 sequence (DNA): TGTGCCAGCAGTCTAGGGGGCGGGACACTCTACGAGCAGTACTTC.

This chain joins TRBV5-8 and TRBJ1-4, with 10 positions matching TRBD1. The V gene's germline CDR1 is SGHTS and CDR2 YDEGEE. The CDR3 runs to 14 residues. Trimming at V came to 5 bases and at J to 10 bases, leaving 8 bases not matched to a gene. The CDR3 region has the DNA TGTGCCAGCAGTTTCAGACAGGGGGCTTCAAAACTGTTTTTT. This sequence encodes CASSFRQGASKLFF.

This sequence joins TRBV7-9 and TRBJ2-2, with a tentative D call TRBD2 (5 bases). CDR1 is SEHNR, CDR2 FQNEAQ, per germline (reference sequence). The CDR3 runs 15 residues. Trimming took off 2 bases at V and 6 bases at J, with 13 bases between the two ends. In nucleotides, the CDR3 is TGTGCCAGCAGCTTAAGGTCATTCGGGGCCGGGGAGCTGTTTTTT. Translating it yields CASSLRSFGAGELFF. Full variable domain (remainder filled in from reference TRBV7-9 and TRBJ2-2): DTGVSQNPRHKITKRGQNVTFRCDPISEHNRLYWYRQTLGQGPEFLTYFQNEAQLEKSRLLSDRFSAERPKGSFSTLEIQRTEQGDSAMYLCASSLRSFGAGELFFGEGSRLTVL.

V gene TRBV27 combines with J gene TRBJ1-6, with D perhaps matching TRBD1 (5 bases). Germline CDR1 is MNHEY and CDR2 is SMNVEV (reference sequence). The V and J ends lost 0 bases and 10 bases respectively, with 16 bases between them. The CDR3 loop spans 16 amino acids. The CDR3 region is CASSLSIGGVNSPLHF. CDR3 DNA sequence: TGTGCCAGCAGTTTATCGATTGGGGGGGTGAACTCACCCCTCCACTTT.

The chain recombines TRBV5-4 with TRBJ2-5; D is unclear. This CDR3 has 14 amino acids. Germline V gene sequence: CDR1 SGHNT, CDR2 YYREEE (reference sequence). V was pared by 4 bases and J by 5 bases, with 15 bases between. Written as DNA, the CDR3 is TGTGCCAGCAGCAATCGGAGCCCTCCCGAGACCCAGTACTTC. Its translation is CASSNRSPPETQYF.

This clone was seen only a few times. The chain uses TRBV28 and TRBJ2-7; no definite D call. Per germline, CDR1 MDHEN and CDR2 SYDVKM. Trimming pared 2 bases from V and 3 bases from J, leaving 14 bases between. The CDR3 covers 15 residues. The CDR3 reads CASSLMAANYYEQYF. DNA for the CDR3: TGTGCCAGCAGTTTAATGGCAGCGAACTACTACGAGCAGTACTTC.

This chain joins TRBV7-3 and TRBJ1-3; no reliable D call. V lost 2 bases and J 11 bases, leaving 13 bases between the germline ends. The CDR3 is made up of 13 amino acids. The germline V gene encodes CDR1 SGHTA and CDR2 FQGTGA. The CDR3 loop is CASSLSGGNAIYF. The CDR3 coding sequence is TGTGCCAGCAGCTTATCAGGCGGGAACGCCATATATTTT.

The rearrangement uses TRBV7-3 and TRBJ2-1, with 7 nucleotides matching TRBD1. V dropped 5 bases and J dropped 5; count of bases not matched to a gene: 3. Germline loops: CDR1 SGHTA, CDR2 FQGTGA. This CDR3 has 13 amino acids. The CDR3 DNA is TGTGCCAGCAGCCCTGGACAGGACAATGAGCAGTTCTTC. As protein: CASSPGQDNEQFF.

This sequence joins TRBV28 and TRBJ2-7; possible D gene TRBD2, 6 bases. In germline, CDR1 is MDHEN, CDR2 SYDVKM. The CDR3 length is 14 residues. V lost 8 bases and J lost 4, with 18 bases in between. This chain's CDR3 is CASSRGGPPYEQYF. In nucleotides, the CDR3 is TGTGCCAGCTCGAGAGGAGGGCCCCCGTACGAGCAGTACTTC.

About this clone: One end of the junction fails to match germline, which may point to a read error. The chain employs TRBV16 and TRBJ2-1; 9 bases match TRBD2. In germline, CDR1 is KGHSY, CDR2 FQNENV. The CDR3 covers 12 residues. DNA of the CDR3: TGTGCCAGCAGCCTTACTAGCGGGCAGCATTTCTTC. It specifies CASSLTSGQHFF.

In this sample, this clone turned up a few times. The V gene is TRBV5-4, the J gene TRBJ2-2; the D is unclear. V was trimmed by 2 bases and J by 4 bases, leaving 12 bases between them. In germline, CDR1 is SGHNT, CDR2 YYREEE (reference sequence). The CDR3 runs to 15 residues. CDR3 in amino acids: CASSLNLGGTGELFF. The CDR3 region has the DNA TGTGCCAGCAGCTTAAATTTGGGTGGCACCGGGGAGCTGTTTTTT.

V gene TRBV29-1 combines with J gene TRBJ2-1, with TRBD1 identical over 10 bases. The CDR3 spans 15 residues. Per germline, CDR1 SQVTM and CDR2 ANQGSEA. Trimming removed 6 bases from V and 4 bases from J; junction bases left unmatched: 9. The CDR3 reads CSVARRDRGYNEQFF. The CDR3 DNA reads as TGCAGCGTCGCCCGCCGGGACAGGGGTTACAATGAGCAGTTCTTC.

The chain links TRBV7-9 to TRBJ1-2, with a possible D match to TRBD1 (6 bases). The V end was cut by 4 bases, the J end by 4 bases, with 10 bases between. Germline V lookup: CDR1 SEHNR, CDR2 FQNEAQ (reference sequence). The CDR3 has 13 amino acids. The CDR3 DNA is TGTGCCAGCAGCTCGGGCAGGGGCTATGGCTACACCTTC. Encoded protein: CASSSGRGYGYTF.